This TCR beta chain was obtained from a study of beta chain features in type 1 diabetes. The overall study: Taken together, all samples contributed some 100 million examined sorted cells.

The CDR3 is 19 amino acids. With 4 bases clipped from V and 0 bases from J, the junction kept 9 bases outside the gene matches. Germline values: CDR1 SGDLS, CDR2 YYNGEE. Study observations and caveats: Within patients, naive, central memory and Treg TCRB repertoires seemed more similar than within healthy donors. In all four CD4+ subsets, TCRB CDR3 length was significantly, moderately reduced in type 1 diabetes.

Expressed TCRB transcripts were sequenced after all isolated RNA was converted to cDNA. Assay: immunoSEQ multiplex PCR; the TCRdb copy retains only in-frame clones and omits some. The repertoire holds 300,000 to 350,000 clones, with roughly 12% as singletons. About this clone: No antigen is known for it.

This chain uses TRBV9 with TRBJ2-1; 14 nucleotides align to TRBD2. This receptor was obtained from a young woman with type 1 diabetes. The sequenced material came from naive CD4+ T cells from blood. Written as DNA, the CDR3 is TGTGCCAGCAGCCCTCGTCCCGGGACTAGCGGGAGCTCCTACAATGAGCAGTTCTTC. This codes for CASSPRPGTSGSSYNEQFF. The full variable domain, with the rest looked up from reference TRBV9 and TRBJ2-1, is DSGVTQTPKHLITATGQRVTLRCSPRSGDLSVYWYQQSLDQGLQFLIQYYNGEERAKGNILERFSAQQFPDLHSELNLSSLELGDSALYFCASSPRPGTSGSSYNEQFFGPGTRLTVL.